The rows below give T cell receptor beta chains drawn from one sample of a study of blood T cell repertoires in COVID-19. Sequencing was performed with immunoSEQ multiplex PCR; in TCRdb, only in-frame clones are kept and a portion is missing. The sample consists of a few hundred thousand clones, 80% to 90% of them appearing once. The sample was peripheral blood. The source of these receptors is a man in his forties or fifties with acute or convalescent COVID-19. Both conserved end residues are trimmed from each CDR3. The order of the fields is CDR3 protein, V gene, J gene.

CDR3aa: ASSTQVYSGNTIY
v_gene: TRBV11-2
j_gene: TRBJ1-3

CDR3aa: ATRTGDEQY
v_gene: TRBV15
j_gene: TRBJ2-7

CDR3aa: ASSQVLTGAGQPQH
v_gene: TRBV4-1
j_gene: TRBJ1-5

CDR3aa: ASSPDRGDYSNQPQH
v_gene: TRBV18
j_gene: TRBJ1-5

CDR3aa: ASSEHRGKNEKLF
v_gene: TRBV25-1
j_gene: TRBJ1-4

CDR3aa: SVAGGQAAF
v_gene: TRBV29-1
j_gene: TRBJ1-1

CDR3aa: ASSFSYEQY
v_gene: TRBV12-3/TRBV12-4
j_gene: TRBJ2-7

CDR3aa: ASSYSRAREQY
v_gene: TRBV6-5
j_gene: TRBJ2-7

CDR3aa: ASSYSPTGSGSEQY
v_gene: TRBV6-5
j_gene: TRBJ2-7

CDR3aa: ASREWTGTINSPLH
v_gene: TRBV7-9
j_gene: TRBJ1-6

CDR3aa: ATSRDRVAGQGHRGIQY
v_gene: TRBV15
j_gene: TRBJ2-4

CDR3aa: ASSPRQGNTEAF
v_gene: TRBV4-1
j_gene: TRBJ1-1

CDR3aa: ASSTLNQPQH
v_gene: TRBV19
j_gene: TRBJ1-5

CDR3aa: ASSYLAGGLNNEQF
v_gene: TRBV9
j_gene: TRBJ2-1

CDR3aa: ASSFGTGRGEKLF
v_gene: TRBV5-6
j_gene: TRBJ1-4

CDR3aa: ASTKWEGLSYGYT
v_gene: TRBV3-1/TRBV3-2
j_gene: TRBJ1-2

CDR3aa: ASSEVLPGSTEAF
v_gene: TRBV2
j_gene: TRBJ1-1

CDR3aa: SVEEQGGTEAF
v_gene: TRBV29-1
j_gene: TRBJ1-1

CDR3aa: ASTHWGQNYGYT
v_gene: TRBV19
j_gene: TRBJ1-2

CDR3aa: ASSYSDRPTNYGYT
v_gene: TRBV6-6
j_gene: TRBJ1-2

CDR3aa: ASIRGTSGNTIY
v_gene: TRBV7-9
j_gene: TRBJ1-3

CDR3aa: ASSIVGAGSNQPQH
v_gene: TRBV19
j_gene: TRBJ1-5

CDR3aa: ASSPGFPGQAQT
v_gene: TRBV18
j_gene: TRBJ1-2

CDR3aa: ASSPRTGDTGELF
v_gene: TRBV9
j_gene: TRBJ2-2

CDR3aa: ASSLSVGTSGGAPYNEQF
v_gene: TRBV7-6
j_gene: TRBJ2-1

CDR3aa: ASSLAHSGETQY
v_gene: TRBV5-1
j_gene: TRBJ2-5

CDR3aa: ASSQQVHSGNTIY
v_gene: TRBV19
j_gene: TRBJ1-3

CDR3aa: ASSLAAGYSTGELF
v_gene: TRBV5-1
j_gene: TRBJ2-2

CDR3aa: ASSGEGTAGNTIY
v_gene: TRBV5-1
j_gene: TRBJ1-3

CDR3aa: SASRRGYGYT
v_gene: TRBV20-1
j_gene: TRBJ1-2

CDR3aa: ASSYEAYEQY
v_gene: TRBV6-2/TRBV6-3
j_gene: TRBJ2-7

CDR3aa: ASSEDTRRIEQY
v_gene: TRBV6-1
j_gene: TRBJ2-7

CDR3aa: ASRIQGATNEKLF
v_gene: TRBV2
j_gene: TRBJ1-4

CDR3aa: ASSYRGPTGSPLH
v_gene: TRBV6-5
j_gene: TRBJ1-6

CDR3aa: ASSDHSYGYT
v_gene: TRBV10-1
j_gene: TRBJ1-2

CDR3aa: ASSILNTEAF
v_gene: TRBV19
j_gene: TRBJ1-1

CDR3aa: ASSQDSNSYNEQF
v_gene: TRBV7-3
j_gene: TRBJ2-1

CDR3aa: ASRPGGLQETQY
v_gene: TRBV5-4
j_gene: TRBJ2-5

CDR3aa: ASGRDSQPQH
v_gene: TRBV12-3/TRBV12-4
j_gene: TRBJ1-5

CDR3aa: ASSLVGGATGELF
v_gene: TRBV7-6
j_gene: TRBJ2-2

CDR3aa: ASSEVSTGRNYGYT
v_gene: TRBV6-1
j_gene: TRBJ1-2

CDR3aa: AISGTRSNYGYT
v_gene: TRBV10-3
j_gene: TRBJ1-2